In this sample, the clone carrying this TCR beta chain turned up a few times. Antigen unknown. TCR beta cDNA libraries had unique molecular identifiers. Each batch of roughly 1 to 11 million T cells produced a few hundred thousand cDNA molecules. Using its own MiXCR run on the PCR reads, TCRdb lists one record per CDR3 protein. This sample has roughly 730,000 distinct CDR3 sequences, with roughly 29% found just once. The data originate from a study of post-analysis software for immune sequencing data. Broader study findings: Normalized Chao1 diversity was significantly lower in multiple sclerosis patients than in controls. Batch-mates among the samples co-clustered strongly by F measure. There were roughly 5 TRBV segments more frequent in patients than controls, and TRBV5-6, TRBV5-1 and TRBV20-1 were among them.

The CDR3 spans 16 residues. In germline, CDR1 is SNHLY, CDR2 FYNNEI. Trimming stripped 9 bases from V and 8 bases from J, with 28 bases between. Sample: blood. This TCR was sampled from a girl aged 10 to 17 with multiple sclerosis. This chain links TRBV2 with TRBJ1-2, with D possibly matching TRBD1 (5 bases). CDR3 bases: TGTGCCAGAGGGGCCACGGACCGGGCCCCCTTAGACGGCTACACCTTC. Protein sequence: CARGATDRAPLDGYTF.